A selection of T cell receptor beta chains follows, all from one sample in a study of T-cell reconstitution after alpha-beta-depleted transplantation in children. TCRdb re-called the PCR reads with MiXCR, one entry per CDR3 protein. The sample gives hundreds of thousands of distinct CDR3 sequences, around 16% of which show up once; roughly 27% is in the top ten. Sequencing was performed on PBMCs, mostly from graft donor cells, taken 360 days after TCRalphabeta/CD19-depleted stem cell transplant. These receptors were collected from a boy under three years old who had a stem cell transplant for Wiskott-Aldrich syndrome, so the T cells may come from the graft donor. CDR3s include the opening cysteine and the closing phenylalanine or tryptophan. Each record gives: V gene, clone size, D gene, J gene, CDR3 protein, CDR3 DNA. A D gene is named only where the DNA matches it firmly. Not every row has a clone size; where given, it reads once, few, many or a size class.

V gene: TRBV6-5; clone size: .; D gene: TRBD2; J gene: TRBJ2-7; CDR3 protein: CASRWGGDEQYF; CDR3 DNA: TGTGCCAGCAGGTGGGGGGGAGACGAGCAGTACTTC
V gene: TRBV20-1; clone size: .; D gene: .; J gene: TRBJ1-1; CDR3 protein: CSAKPGPNTEAFF; CDR3 DNA: TGCAGTGCTAAGCCGGGACCGAACACTGAAGCTTTCTTT
V gene: TRBV7-2; clone size: few; D gene: TRBD1; J gene: TRBJ1-4; CDR3 protein: CASSLGGQGEKLFF; CDR3 DNA: TGTGCCAGCAGCTTGGGGGGACAGGGGGAAAAACTGTTTTTT
V gene: TRBV24-1; clone size: .; D gene: TRBD2; J gene: TRBJ2-1; CDR3 protein: CATSDFPGLAGASYNEQFF; CDR3 DNA: TGTGCCACCAGTGATTTCCCCGGACTAGCGGGGGCCTCCTACAATGAGCAGTTCTTC
V gene: TRBV12-3/TRBV12-4; clone size: .; D gene: .; J gene: TRBJ1-5; CDR3 protein: CASSLKGTANQPQHF; CDR3 DNA: TGTGCCAGCAGTTTAAAGGGGACCGCCAATCAGCCCCAGCATTTT
V gene: TRBV20-1; clone size: many; D gene: .; J gene: TRBJ2-1; CDR3 protein: CSASRGKGSYNEQFF; CDR3 DNA: TGCAGTGCTAGTAGGGGAAAGGGATCCTACAATGAGCAGTTCTTC
V gene: TRBV10-3; clone size: .; D gene: .; J gene: TRBJ1-1; CDR3 protein: CATRGVIRDKAFF; CDR3 DNA: TGTGCCACGCGGGGGGTGATCAGGGATAAAGCTTTCTTT
V gene: TRBV12-3/TRBV12-4; clone size: .; D gene: TRBD1; J gene: TRBJ2-3; CDR3 protein: CASSSPGQGWWGTDTQYF; CDR3 DNA: TGTGCCAGCAGTTCACCGGGACAGGGATGGTGGGGCACAGATACGCAGTATTTT
V gene: TRBV20-1; clone size: .; D gene: .; J gene: TRBJ2-3; CDR3 protein: CSASPGSDTQYF; CDR3 DNA: TGCAGTGCTAGCCCAGGATCAGATACGCAGTATTTT
V gene: TRBV11-2; clone size: many; D gene: TRBD2; J gene: TRBJ2-7; CDR3 protein: CASSPSLAGGYEQYF; CDR3 DNA: TGTGCCAGCAGCCCTTCCTTAGCGGGAGGCTACGAGCAGTACTTC
V gene: TRBV24-1; clone size: few; D gene: .; J gene: TRBJ2-3; CDR3 protein: CATSDLRGLTQYF; CDR3 DNA: TGTGCCACCAGTGATTTACGGGGCCTCACGCAGTATTTT
V gene: TRBV5-1; clone size: few; D gene: TRBD2; J gene: TRBJ2-5; CDR3 protein: CASSLTLAGGETQYF; CDR3 DNA: TGCGCCAGCAGCTTGACCCTAGCGGGGGGAGAGACCCAGTACTTC
V gene: TRBV29-1; clone size: .; D gene: TRBD1; J gene: TRBJ2-2; CDR3 protein: CSTRTGTTGELFF; CDR3 DNA: TGCAGCACAAGGACAGGGACCACCGGGGAGCTGTTTTTT
V gene: TRBV12-3/TRBV12-4; clone size: .; D gene: .; J gene: TRBJ2-5; CDR3 protein: CASRLGAPQETQYF; CDR3 DNA: TGTGCCAGCAGACTCGGGGCGCCTCAAGAGACCCAGTACTTC
V gene: TRBV2; clone size: few; D gene: TRBD1; J gene: TRBJ1-2; CDR3 protein: CASSEAPGQGGGYTF; CDR3 DNA: TGTGCCAGCAGTGAAGCCCCGGGACAGGGTGGTGGCTACACCTTC
V gene: TRBV12-3/TRBV12-4; clone size: few; D gene: TRBD1; J gene: TRBJ1-2; CDR3 protein: CASRSGGANYGYTF; CDR3 DNA: TGTGCCAGCAGGTCAGGGGGAGCTAACTATGGCTACACCTTC
V gene: TRBV6-2/TRBV6-3; clone size: few; D gene: .; J gene: TRBJ2-1; CDR3 protein: CASSYTQGSWNEQFF; CDR3 DNA: TGTGCCAGCAGTTACACACAGGGTAGTTGGAATGAGCAGTTCTTC